What follows describes a single T cell receptor (beta chain). Its antigen is as yet unknown. The PCR employed 60 Vbeta primers together with 13 Jbeta primers. As originally analysed: There were about 80 million unique TCR beta chains by a later count, and approximately 10 million of them were shared. Sequencing was performed with immunoSEQ multiplex PCR; in TCRdb, only in-frame clones are kept and a portion is missing. The V and J calls and clone size are taken from that table; D and trimming were inferred from the DNA. The data contain about 100,000 clones, 60% to 75% of them singletons. This specimen comes from a study of cytomegalovirus exposure and HLA in healthy donors. Germline CDR1 reads GTSNPN; CDR2 reads SVGIG (reference sequence). V was cut by 4 bases and J by 10 bases, with 16 bases left in between. The CDR3 runs 13 residues. Notes on the study in general: Reports showed the classifier diagnosing cytomegalovirus status with high specificity and sensitivity. Analyses of presence and absence presupposed an approximately uniform sequencing depth across donors.

V is TRBV30 and J is TRBJ1-4; TRBD1 might be the D (6 bases). The specimen sequenced was PBMCs. The receptor comes from a man between 45 and 60 years old in good health and CMV-seronegative. The CDR3 DNA reads TGTGCCTGGACGGGACACGAGACCGGAAAACTGTTTTTT. This translates into CAWTGHETGKLFF.